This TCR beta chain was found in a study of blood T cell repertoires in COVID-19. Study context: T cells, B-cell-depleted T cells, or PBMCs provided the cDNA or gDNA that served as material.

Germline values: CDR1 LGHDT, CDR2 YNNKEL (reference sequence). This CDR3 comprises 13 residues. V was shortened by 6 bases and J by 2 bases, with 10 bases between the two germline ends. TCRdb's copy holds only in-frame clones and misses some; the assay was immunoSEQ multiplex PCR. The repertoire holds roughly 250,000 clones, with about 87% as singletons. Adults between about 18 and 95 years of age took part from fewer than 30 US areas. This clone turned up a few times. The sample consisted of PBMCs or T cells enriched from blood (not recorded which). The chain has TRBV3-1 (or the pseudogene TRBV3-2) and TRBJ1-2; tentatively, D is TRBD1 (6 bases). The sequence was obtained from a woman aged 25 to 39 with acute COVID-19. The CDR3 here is CASRQGRNYGYTF. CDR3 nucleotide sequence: TGTGCCAGCAGACAGGGACGCAACTATGGCTACACCTTC.